This T cell receptor beta chain is drawn from a study of PD-L1 blockade in urothelial cancer. Study-level information: Prior regimens of chemotherapy numbered 0 to 3 per patient. T cells numbered a median of approximately 150,000 in the blood samples.

Trimming removed 0 bases from V and 4 bases from J, with 7 bases in between. The CDR3 has 13 amino acids. Per the germline V gene, CDR1 is KGHSH and CDR2 is LQKENI. In this sample, this clone turned up many times. Synthetic templates analogous to TCR were spiked into all PCRs individually. Measured with immunoSEQ multiplex PCR; TCRdb has only the in-frame clones, and not every one. This table holds some 52,000 clones, approximately 72% found once. Time point of the sample: pretreatment peripheral blood. The rearrangement links TRBV18 to TRBJ2-7; D unclear. The specimen was PBMCs, collected around atezolizumab (anti-PD-L1) treatment. The TCR was taken from a man in his sixties or seventies with urothelial cancer. The CDR3 DNA is TGTGCCAGCTCACCACCTGACTTATACGAGCAGTACTTC. Translation gives CASSPPDLYEQYF.